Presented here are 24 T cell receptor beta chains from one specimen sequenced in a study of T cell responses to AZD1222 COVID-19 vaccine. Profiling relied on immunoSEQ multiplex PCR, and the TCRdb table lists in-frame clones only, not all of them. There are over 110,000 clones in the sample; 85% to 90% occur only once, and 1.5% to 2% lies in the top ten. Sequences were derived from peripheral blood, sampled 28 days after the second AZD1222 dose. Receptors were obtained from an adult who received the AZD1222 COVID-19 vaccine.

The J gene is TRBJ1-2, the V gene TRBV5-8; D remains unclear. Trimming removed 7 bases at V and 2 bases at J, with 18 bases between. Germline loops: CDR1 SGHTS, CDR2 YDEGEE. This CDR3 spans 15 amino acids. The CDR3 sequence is CASAARAATNYGYTF. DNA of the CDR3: TGTGCCAGCGCCGCACGGGCCGCCACGAACTATGGCTACACCTTC.

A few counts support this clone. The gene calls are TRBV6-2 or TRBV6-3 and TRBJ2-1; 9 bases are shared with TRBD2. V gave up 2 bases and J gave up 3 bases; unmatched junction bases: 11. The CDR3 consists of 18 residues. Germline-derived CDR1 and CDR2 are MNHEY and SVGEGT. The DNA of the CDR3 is TGTGCCAGCAGTTACCAACCCTCTGGGCGGGAGGGCTACAATGAGCAGTTCTTC. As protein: CASSYQPSGREGYNEQFF.

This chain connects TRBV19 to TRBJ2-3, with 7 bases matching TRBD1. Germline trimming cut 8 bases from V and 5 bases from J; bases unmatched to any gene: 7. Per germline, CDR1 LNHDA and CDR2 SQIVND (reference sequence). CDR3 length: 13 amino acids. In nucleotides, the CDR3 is TGTGCCAGTGCACCCACAGGGGTAGATACGCAGTATTTT. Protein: CASAPTGVDTQYF.

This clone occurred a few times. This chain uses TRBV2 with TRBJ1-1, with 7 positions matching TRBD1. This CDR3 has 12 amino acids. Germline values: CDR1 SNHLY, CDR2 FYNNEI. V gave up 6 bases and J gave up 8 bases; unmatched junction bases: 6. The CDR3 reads CASRVDRVEAFF. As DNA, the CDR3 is TGTGCCAGCAGAGTAGACAGGGTCGAAGCTTTCTTT.

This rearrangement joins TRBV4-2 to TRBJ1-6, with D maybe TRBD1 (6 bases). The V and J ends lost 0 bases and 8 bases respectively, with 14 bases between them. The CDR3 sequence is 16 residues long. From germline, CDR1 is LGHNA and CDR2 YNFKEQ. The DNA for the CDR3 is TGTGCCAGCAGCCAAGATGGGCGCAGGGGTGATTCACCCCTCCACTTT. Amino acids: CASSQDGRRGDSPLHF.

DNA of the CDR3: TGTGCCAGCAGTCTACAGGGGTATCAGCCCCAGCATTTT. The encoded protein is CASSLQGYQPQHF. The V gene is TRBV28, the J gene TRBJ1-5; 7 nucleotides match TRBD1. Germline CDR1 MDHEN, CDR2 SYDVKM. The trim removed 5 bases at V and 5 bases at J, leaving 3 bases unmatched. The CDR3 consists of 13 residues.

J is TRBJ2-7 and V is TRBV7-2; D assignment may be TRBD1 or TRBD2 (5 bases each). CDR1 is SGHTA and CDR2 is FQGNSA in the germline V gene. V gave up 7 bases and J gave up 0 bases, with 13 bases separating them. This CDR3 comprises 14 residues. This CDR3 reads CASNRDPSSYEQYF. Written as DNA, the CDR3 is TGTGCCAGCAACCGGGACCCAAGCTCCTACGAGCAGTACTTC.

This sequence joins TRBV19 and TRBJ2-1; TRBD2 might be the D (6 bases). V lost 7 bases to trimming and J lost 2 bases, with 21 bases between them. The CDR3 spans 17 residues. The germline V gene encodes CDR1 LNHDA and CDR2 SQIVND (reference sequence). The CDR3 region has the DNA TGTGCCAGTACCGCGGGGCTCAGGACGGGTACCTACAATGAGCAGTTCTTC. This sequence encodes CASTAGLRTGTYNEQFF.

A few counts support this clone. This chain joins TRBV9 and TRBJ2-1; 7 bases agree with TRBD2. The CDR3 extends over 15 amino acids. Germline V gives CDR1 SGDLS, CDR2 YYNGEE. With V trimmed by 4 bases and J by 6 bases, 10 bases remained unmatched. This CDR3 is CASSPRVIAGNEQFF. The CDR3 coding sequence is TGTGCCAGCAGCCCCAGGGTAATAGCGGGCAATGAGCAGTTCTTC.

CDR3 DNA: TGTGCCAGCAGTAAGGGGGGAGCTAGCAATCAGCCCCAGCATTTT. Amino acids: CASSKGGASNQPQHF. The chain joins TRBV2 to TRBJ1-5; perhaps TRBD1 as D (6 bases). CDR3 length: 15 amino acids. V dropped 5 bases and J dropped 0 bases, with 11 bases sitting between them. Germline CDR1 SNHLY, CDR2 FYNNEI.

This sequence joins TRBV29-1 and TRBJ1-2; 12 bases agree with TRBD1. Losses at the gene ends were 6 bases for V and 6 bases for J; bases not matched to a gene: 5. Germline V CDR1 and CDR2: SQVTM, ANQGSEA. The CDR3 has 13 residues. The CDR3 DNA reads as TGCAGCGTCCCGGGACAGGGGGCAGATGGCTACACCTTC. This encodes CSVPGQGADGYTF.

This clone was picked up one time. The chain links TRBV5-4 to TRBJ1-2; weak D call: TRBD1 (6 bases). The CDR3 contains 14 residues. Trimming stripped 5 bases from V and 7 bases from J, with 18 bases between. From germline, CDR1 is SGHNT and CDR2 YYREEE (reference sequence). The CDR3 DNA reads TGTGCCAGCAGGTTACAGGGAGATATCCGTGGCTACACCTTC. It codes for CASRLQGDIRGYTF.

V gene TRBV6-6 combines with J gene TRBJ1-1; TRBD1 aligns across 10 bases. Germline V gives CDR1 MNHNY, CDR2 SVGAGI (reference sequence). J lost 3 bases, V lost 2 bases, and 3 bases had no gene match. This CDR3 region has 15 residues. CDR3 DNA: TGTGCCAGCAGTTACAAGGGGACAGGGGACACTGAAGCTTTCTTT. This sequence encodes CASSYKGTGDTEAFF.

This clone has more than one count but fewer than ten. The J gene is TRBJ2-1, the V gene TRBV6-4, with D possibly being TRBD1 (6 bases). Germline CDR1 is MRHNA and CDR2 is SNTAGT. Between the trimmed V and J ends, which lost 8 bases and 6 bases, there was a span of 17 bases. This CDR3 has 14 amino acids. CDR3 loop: CASAPTGSGNEQFF. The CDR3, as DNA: TGTGCCAGCGCCCCCACAGGGTCGGGCAATGAGCAGTTCTTC.

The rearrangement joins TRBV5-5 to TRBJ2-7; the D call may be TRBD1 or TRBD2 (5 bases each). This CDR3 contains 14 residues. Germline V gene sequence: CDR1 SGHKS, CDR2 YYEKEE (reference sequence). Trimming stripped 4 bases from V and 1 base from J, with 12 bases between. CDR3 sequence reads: CASSRDGASYEQYV. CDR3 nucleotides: TGTGCCAGCAGCCGGGACGGAGCATCCTACGAGCAGTACGTC.

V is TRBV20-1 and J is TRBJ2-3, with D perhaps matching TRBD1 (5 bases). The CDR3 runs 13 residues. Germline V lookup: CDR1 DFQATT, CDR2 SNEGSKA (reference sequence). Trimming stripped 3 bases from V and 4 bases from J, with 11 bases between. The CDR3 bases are TGCAGTGCTAGTTGGGAAGGGGCAGATACGCAGTATTTT. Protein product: CSASWEGADTQYF.

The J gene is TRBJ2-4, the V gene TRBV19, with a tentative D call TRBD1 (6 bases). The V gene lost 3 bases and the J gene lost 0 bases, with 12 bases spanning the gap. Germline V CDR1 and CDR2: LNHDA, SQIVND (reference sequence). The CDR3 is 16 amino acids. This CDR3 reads CASSIGDTLAKNIQYF. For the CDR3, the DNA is TGTGCCAGTAGTATCGGGGACACCCTAGCCAAAAACATTCAGTACTTC.

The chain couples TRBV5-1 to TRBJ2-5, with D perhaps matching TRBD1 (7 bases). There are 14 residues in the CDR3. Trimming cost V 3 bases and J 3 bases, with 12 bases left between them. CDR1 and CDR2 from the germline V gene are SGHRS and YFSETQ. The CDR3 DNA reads TGCGCCAGCAGCTATACAGGGGAGGAAGAGACCCAGTACTTC. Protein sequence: CASSYTGEEETQYF.

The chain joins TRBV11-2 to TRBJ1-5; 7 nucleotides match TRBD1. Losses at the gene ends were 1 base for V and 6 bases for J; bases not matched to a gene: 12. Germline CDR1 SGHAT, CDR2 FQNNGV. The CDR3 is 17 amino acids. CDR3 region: CASSLVGEGRGSQPQHF. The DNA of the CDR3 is TGTGCCAGCAGCTTAGTCGGAGAGGGCAGGGGGAGTCAGCCCCAGCATTTT.

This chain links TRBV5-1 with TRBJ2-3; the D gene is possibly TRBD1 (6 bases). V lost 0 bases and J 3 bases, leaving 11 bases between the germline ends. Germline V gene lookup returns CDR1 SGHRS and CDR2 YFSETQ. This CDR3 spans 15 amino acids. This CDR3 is CASSLAGRGTDTQYF. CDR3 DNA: TGCGCCAGCAGCTTGGCCGGAAGGGGGACAGATACGCAGTATTTT.

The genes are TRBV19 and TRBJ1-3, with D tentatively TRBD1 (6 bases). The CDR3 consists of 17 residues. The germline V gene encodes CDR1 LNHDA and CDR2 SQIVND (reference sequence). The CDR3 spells CANRSGQKNISGNTIYF. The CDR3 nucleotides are TGTGCTAATAGATCAGGACAGAAGAATATCTCTGGAAACACCATATATTTT.

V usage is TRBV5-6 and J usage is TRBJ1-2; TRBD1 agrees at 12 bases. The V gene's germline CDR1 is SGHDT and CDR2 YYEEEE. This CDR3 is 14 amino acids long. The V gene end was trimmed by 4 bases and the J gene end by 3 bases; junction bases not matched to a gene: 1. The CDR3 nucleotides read TGTGCCAGCAGCGGGACAGGGGGCGACTATGGCTACACCTTC. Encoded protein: CASSGTGGDYGYTF. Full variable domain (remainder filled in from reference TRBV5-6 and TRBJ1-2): DAGVTQSPTHLIKTRGQQVTLRCSPKSGHDTVSWYQQALGQGPQFIFQYYEEEERQRGNFPDRFSGHQFPNYSSELNVNALLLGDSALYLCASSGTGGDYGYTFGSGTRLTVV.

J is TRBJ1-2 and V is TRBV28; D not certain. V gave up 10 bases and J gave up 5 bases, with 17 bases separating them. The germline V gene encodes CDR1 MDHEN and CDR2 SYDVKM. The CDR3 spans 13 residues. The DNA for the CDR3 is TGTGCCACCCGAGCCAGCGGGGAATATGGCTACACCTTC. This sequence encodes CATRASGEYGYTF.

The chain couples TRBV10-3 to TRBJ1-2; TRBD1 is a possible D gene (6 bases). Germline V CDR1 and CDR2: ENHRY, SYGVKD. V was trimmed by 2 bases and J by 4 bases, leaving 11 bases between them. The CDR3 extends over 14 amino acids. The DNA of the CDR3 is TGTGCCATCAGTGAGGGAAGGACAGCCTATGGCTACACCTTC. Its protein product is CAISEGRTAYGYTF.